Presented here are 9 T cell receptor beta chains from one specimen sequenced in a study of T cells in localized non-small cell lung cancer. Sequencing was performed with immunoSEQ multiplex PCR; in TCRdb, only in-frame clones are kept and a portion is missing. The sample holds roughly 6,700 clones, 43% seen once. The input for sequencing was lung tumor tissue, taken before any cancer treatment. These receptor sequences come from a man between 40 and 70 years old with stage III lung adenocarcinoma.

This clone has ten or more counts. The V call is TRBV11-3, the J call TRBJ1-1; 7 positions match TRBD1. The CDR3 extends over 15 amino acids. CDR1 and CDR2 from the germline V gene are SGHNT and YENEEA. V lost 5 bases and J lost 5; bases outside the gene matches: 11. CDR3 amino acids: CASSRETGPGTEAFF. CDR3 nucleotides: TGTGCCAGCAGCCGGGAGACAGGGCCGGGGACTGAAGCTTTCTTT.

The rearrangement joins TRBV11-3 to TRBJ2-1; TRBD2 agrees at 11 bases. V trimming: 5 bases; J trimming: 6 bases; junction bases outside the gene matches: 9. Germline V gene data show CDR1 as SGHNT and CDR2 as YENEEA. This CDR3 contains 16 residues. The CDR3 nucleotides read TGTGCCAGCAGCCTGGCGCTTAGCGGGGGGGTCAATGAGCAGTTCTTC. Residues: CASSLALSGGVNEQFF.

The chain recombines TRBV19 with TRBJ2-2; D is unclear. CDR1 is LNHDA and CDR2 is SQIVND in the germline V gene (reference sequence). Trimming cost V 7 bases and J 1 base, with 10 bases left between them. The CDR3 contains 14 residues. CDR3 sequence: CASTEQLNTGELFF. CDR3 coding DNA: TGTGCCAGTACTGAACAGCTGAACACCGGGGAGCTGTTTTTT.

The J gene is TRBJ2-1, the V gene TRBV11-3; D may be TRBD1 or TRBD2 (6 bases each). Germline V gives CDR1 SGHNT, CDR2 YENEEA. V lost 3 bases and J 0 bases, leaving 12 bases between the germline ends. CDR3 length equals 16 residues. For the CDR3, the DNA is TGTGCCAGCAGCTTGGCTTCGGGGGCCTCCTACAATGAGCAGTTCTTC. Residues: CASSLASGASYNEQFF.

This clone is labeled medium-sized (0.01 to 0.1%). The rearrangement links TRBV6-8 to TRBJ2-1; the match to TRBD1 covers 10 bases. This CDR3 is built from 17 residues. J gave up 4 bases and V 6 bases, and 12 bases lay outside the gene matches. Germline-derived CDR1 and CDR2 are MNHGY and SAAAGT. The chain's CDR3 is CASRSLPGTGVYNEQFF. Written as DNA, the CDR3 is TGTGCCAGCAGATCCCTCCCCGGGACAGGGGTTTACAATGAGCAGTTCTTC.

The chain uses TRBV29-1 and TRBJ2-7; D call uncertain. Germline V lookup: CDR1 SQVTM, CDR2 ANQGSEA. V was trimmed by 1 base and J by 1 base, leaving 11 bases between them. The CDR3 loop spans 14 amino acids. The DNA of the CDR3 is TGCAGCGTTGAAGTCAGCTCCACTTCCTACGAGCAGTACTTC. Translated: CSVEVSSTSYEQYF.

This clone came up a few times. CDR3 nucleotide sequence: TGTGCCAGCAGCTGGGGACAGGGGTGGACTGAAGCTTTCTTT. It yields the protein CASSWGQGWTEAFF. The rearrangement uses TRBV11-3 and TRBJ1-1, with 10 bases that match TRBD1. Germline CDR1 reads SGHNT; CDR2 reads YENEEA. The CDR3 runs 14 residues. With 4 bases clipped from V and 5 bases from J, the junction kept 4 bases outside the gene matches.

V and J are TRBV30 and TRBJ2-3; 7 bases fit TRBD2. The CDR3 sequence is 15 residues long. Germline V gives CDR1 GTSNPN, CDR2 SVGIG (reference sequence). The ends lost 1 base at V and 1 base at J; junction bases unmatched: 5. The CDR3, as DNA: TGTGCCTGGAGTGGGGTAGCGGGCGGCACAGATACGCAGTATTTT. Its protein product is CAWSGVAGGTDTQYF.

Written as DNA, the CDR3 is TGTGCCAGCAGCTTATCGAGGGGAGCTAACTATGGCTACACCTTC. Amino acid sequence: CASSLSRGANYGYTF. The rearrangement uses TRBV11-3 and TRBJ1-2; maybe TRBD1 (5 bases). Trimming took 2 bases from V and 0 from J, leaving 10 bases between them. The germline V gene has CDR1 SGHNT and CDR2 YENEEA. This CDR3 comprises 15 residues.